This T cell receptor (beta chain) was recovered during a study of shared clonotypes between healthy human individuals. The CDR3 runs 13 residues. V lost 7 bases to trimming and J lost 3 bases; unmatched junction nucleotides: 6. Per the germline V gene, CDR1 is SQVTM and CDR2 is ANQGSEA. For this clone: No antigen is known for it.

Some clones are missing from TCRdb's copy, which holds only in-frame ones; the method was immunoSEQ multiplex PCR. The sample contains 450,000 to 600,000 clones, less than 80% of which appear only once. Study results and caveats: Since donors were few, the genetic and exposure-history diversity represented was limited.

Source material: PBMCs. The rearrangement uses TRBV29-1 and TRBJ1-3, with 7 bases aligning to TRBD1. The sequence was collected from a middle-aged woman in good health. Some clones in this sample may be carry-over from other donors' samples. CDR3 DNA: TGCAGCGCTCGACAGGGAATTGGAAACACCATATATTTT. Translated: CSARQGIGNTIYF. The full variable domain, its missing parts supplied by reference TRBV29-1 and TRBJ1-3, is SAVISQKPSRDICQRGTSLTIQCQVDSQVTMMFWYRQQPGQSLTLIATANQGSEATYESGFVIDKFPISRPNLTFSTLTVSNMSPEDSSIYLCSARQGIGNTIYFGEGSWLTVV.